Here is one TCR beta chain with its context. These data come from a study of blood T cell repertoires in COVID-19. In the study overall: Sample material is recorded as cDNA or gDNA derived from T cells, B-cell-depleted T cells, or PBMCs.

Authors' processing steps: Reference gene primer amplification yielded estimated nucleated cell counts. Clones were read by immunoSEQ multiplex PCR, and TCRdb kept only the in-frame ones, dropping some. V and J calls plus clone size are reproduced from that table; the DNA served to infer D and trimming. The repertoire includes around 150,000 clones, around 82% of them detected once, and around 5.9% sits in the top ten. Germline loops: CDR1 SGHRS, CDR2 YFSETQ. The CDR3 loop spans 13 amino acids. Trimming cost V 3 bases and J 6 bases, with 11 bases left between them. The V call is TRBV5-1, the J call TRBJ2-3; weak D call: TRBD2 (6 bases). This sequence was found in a man aged 35-49 years who had recovered from COVID-19. Source material: PBMCs or T cells enriched from blood (not recorded which). CDR3 sequence: CASSSGGRDTQYF. The CDR3 region has the DNA TGCGCCAGCAGCTCCGGGGGAAGGGATACGCAGTATTTT.